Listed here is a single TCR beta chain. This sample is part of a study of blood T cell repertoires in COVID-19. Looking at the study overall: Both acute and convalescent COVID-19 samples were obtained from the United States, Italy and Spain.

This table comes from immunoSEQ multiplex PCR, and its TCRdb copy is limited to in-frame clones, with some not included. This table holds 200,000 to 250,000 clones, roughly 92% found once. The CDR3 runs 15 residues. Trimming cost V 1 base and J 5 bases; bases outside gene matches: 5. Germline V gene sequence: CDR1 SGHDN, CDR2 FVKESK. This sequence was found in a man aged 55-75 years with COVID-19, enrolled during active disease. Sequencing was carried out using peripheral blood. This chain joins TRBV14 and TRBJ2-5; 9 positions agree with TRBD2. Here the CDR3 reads CASSQVGLATETQYF. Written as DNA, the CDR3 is TGTGCCAGCAGCCAAGTCGGACTAGCGACGGAGACCCAGTACTTC.